The rows below give T cell receptor beta chains drawn from one sample of a study of vaccination effects on CD4 cells after COVID-19. Clones were sequenced by immunoSEQ multiplex PCR, and TCRdb holds only the in-frame ones, with some missing. This table has fewer than 75,000 clones, approximately 71% appearing once. Their target antigens are unknown. Here the sequenced sample was CD4+ T cells from PBMCs cultured without peptide, taken before COVID-19 vaccination. All receptors come from a human donor who received a COVID-19 vaccine. CDR3s include the opening cysteine and the closing phenylalanine or tryptophan. Fields, in order: J gene, V gene, CDR3 protein.

J gene: TRBJ1-5; V gene: TRBV5-1; CDR3 protein: CASSQNPTGQNQPQHF
J gene: TRBJ1-4; V gene: TRBV24-1; CDR3 protein: CATSDSTIEGEKLFF
J gene: TRBJ2-2; V gene: TRBV10-1; CDR3 protein: CASSKRGAGELFF
J gene: TRBJ2-2; V gene: TRBV5-1; CDR3 protein: CASSQLQGKPSTGELFF
J gene: TRBJ1-2; V gene: TRBV6-5; CDR3 protein: CASRVGTTYGYTF
J gene: TRBJ2-1; V gene: TRBV18; CDR3 protein: CASSTRLLAGGNNEQFF
J gene: TRBJ2-5; V gene: TRBV28; CDR3 protein: CASSSSSFRGGETQYF
J gene: TRBJ1-2; V gene: TRBV5-6; CDR3 protein: CASSKSAYGYTF
J gene: TRBJ1-1; V gene: TRBV9; CDR3 protein: CASSVSVTSGAFF
J gene: TRBJ1-5; V gene: TRBV5-8; CDR3 protein: CASSPSGRGSYQPQHF
J gene: TRBJ2-3; V gene: TRBV24-1; CDR3 protein: CATSDSPGLYTDTQYF
J gene: TRBJ1-3; V gene: TRBV24-1; CDR3 protein: CATSGHSGNTIYF
J gene: TRBJ1-2; V gene: TRBV19; CDR3 protein: CASSFYGQGPQHGYTF
J gene: TRBJ2-2; V gene: TRBV11-2; CDR3 protein: CASSRTGVTGELFF
J gene: TRBJ2-3; V gene: TRBV2; CDR3 protein: CASSEAPWGQDTQYF
J gene: TRBJ1-5; V gene: TRBV6-5; CDR3 protein: CASSFGRYSNQPQHF
J gene: TRBJ1-1; V gene: TRBV10-3; CDR3 protein: CAISDPDRERAFF
J gene: TRBJ2-3; V gene: TRBV5-1; CDR3 protein: CASSLDSGGRVGTDTQYF
J gene: TRBJ2-2; V gene: TRBV10-2; CDR3 protein: CASSPSDGELFF
J gene: TRBJ2-2; V gene: TRBV15; CDR3 protein: CATSRDVGNTGELFF
J gene: TRBJ1-1; V gene: TRBV29-1; CDR3 protein: CSVKREVGVVDTEAFF
J gene: TRBJ2-1; V gene: TRBV10-1; CDR3 protein: CASSESRGGAGNEQFF
J gene: TRBJ1-5; V gene: TRBV27; CDR3 protein: CASSLLGQGGRYGNQPQHF
J gene: TRBJ2-5; V gene: TRBV11-2; CDR3 protein: CASSQTSPQYF
J gene: TRBJ2-3; V gene: TRBV4-1; CDR3 protein: CASSGGSSGGTDTQYF
J gene: TRBJ1-5; V gene: TRBV10-3; CDR3 protein: CAISGGTGLFQHF
J gene: TRBJ1-2; V gene: TRBV7-2; CDR3 protein: CASSLDGPGTYYGYTF
J gene: TRBJ2-3; V gene: TRBV11-2; CDR3 protein: CASSQGGSGADTQYF